The sequence of this T cell receptor beta chain was determined in a study of blood T cell repertoires in COVID-19. Enrolled during active infection, Seattle patients were then followed longitudinally. Profiled with immunoSEQ multiplex PCR; TCRdb holds only in-frame clones, not every one. The data hold 150,000 to 180,000 clones, with approximately 80% observed a single time. V was cut by 0 bases and J by 6 bases, with 6 bases left in between. The germline CDR1 and CDR2 sequences are MNHEY and SVGAGI. The CDR3 covers 13 residues. Worth noting for this clone: This specimen includes other DNA sequences encoding the same CDR3.

This receptor was obtained from a woman in her sixties with COVID-19, enrolled during active disease. The chain recombines TRBV6-5 with TRBJ1-5; the D is unclear. Sequencing was carried out using peripheral blood. This CDR3 reads CASSYSSGQPQHF. CDR3 DNA: TGTGCCAGCAGTTACTCGAGTGGTCAGCCCCAGCATTTT.